These 5 T cell receptor beta chains originate from one sample sequenced in a study of blood T cell repertoires in COVID-19 (dated by TCRdb to the early 2020s). The library was obtained by the immunoSEQ multiplex PCR assay. In TCRdb, the immuneACCESS table is reduced to in-frame sequences with V and J assigned. These tables do not hold every clone; where another copy was compared, an unresolved V gene accounts for under half, and the others remain unexplained. This sample comprises about 300,000 clones, roughly 80% of them detected only once. The ten most abundant clones make up 8.5% to 9.5% of the sample. Material: peripheral blood. Receptors were obtained from a woman in her 50s who had recovered from COVID-19.

This chain joins TRBV27 and TRBJ1-2; 8 nucleotides align to TRBD1. Trimming at V came to 4 bases and at J to 4 bases, leaving 5 bases not matched to a gene. The CDR3 covers 14 residues. Germline-derived CDR1 and CDR2 are MNHEY and SMNVEV (reference sequence). CDR3 residues: CASSSAGTGYGYTF. In DNA form, the CDR3 reads TGTGCCAGCAGTTCCGCCGGGACAGGCTATGGCTACACCTTC.

The rearrangement links TRBV7-3 to TRBJ1-2, with TRBD1 matching over 7 bases. Germline values: CDR1 SGHTA, CDR2 FQGTGA. Trimming removed 5 bases from V and 0 bases from J; junction bases left unmatched: 6. The CDR3 covers 15 residues. The CDR3 DNA follows: TGTGCCAGCAGCCTTTTGACAGGGCCTAACTATGGCTACACCTTC. Translating gives CASSLLTGPNYGYTF.

This clone has only a few counts. The chain uses TRBV24-1 and TRBJ2-7; 9 bases align to TRBD1. V shed 3 bases, J shed 6 bases, and the junction held 8 bases outside the gene matches. Germline CDR1 and CDR2: KGHDR and SFDVKD. CDR3 length: 15 amino acids. CDR3 region: CATSDPGQGYVEQYF. The CDR3 DNA sequence: TGTGCCACCAGTGATCCGGGACAGGGTTATGTCGAGCAGTACTTC.

On this clone: A much larger clone lies one base from this, so it may be a read error. This chain links TRBV11-1 with TRBJ2-7; maybe TRBD1 (5 bases). V lost 3 bases and J lost 3, with 6 bases in between. Germline V gene sequence: CDR1 SGHAT, CDR2 FQDESV (reference sequence). CDR3 length: 12 amino acids. The CDR3 bases are TGTGCCAGCAGCTTCCAGGGCTACGAGCAGTACTTC. Translation gives CASSFQGYEQYF.

The chain links TRBV5-1 to TRBJ2-7; a weak D match, TRBD1 (6 bases). From germline, CDR1 is SGHRS and CDR2 YFSETQ. Trimming removed 7 bases from V and 6 bases from J, with 14 bases in between. CDR3 length: 12 amino acids. The CDR3 region is CASFSRGGEQYF. In DNA, the CDR3 is TGCGCCAGCTTTAGCAGGGGCGGCGAGCAGTACTTC. Full variable domain (remainder filled in from reference TRBV5-1 and TRBJ2-7): KAGVTQTPRYLIKTRGQQVTLSCSPISGHRSVSWYQQTPGQGLQFLFEYFSETQRNKGNFPGRFSGRQFSNSRSEMNVSTLELGDSALYLCASFSRGGEQYFGPGTRLTVT.